The rows below give T cell receptor beta chains drawn from one sample of a study of shared clonotypes between healthy human individuals. Sequencing used immunoSEQ multiplex PCR; TCRdb keeps in-frame clones, though not all of them. Among some 1,900,000 clones listed, less than 95% were seen once. Sequences were obtained from naive CD8+ T cells sorted from blood. Source of these receptors: a young man in good health. CDR3s include the opening cysteine and the closing phenylalanine or tryptophan. The D gene is left open where the match is weak. Clone sizes are given selectively: once, few, many, or a class where the clone is expanded.

CASSPPPIDRLEAFF | TGTGCCAGCTCACCACCACCAATTGACAGGCTCGAAGCTTTCTTT | . | TRBJ1-1 | TRBV18 | .
CASSLAGAVVDTQYF | TGTGCCAGCAGCTTAGCCGGAGCGGTTGTAGATACGCAGTATTTT | . | TRBJ2-3 | TRBV7-9 | .
CASSSPGDSYEQYF | TGTGCCAGCAGTTCCCCAGGGGACTCCTACGAGCAGTACTTC | . | TRBJ2-7 | TRBV6-5 | .
CASSLPNPRDRDAYEQYF | TGTGCCAGCAGTTTACCCAACCCCAGGGACAGGGACGCCTACGAGCAGTACTTC | . | TRBJ2-7 | TRBV28 | TRBD1
CASSNGGHCLIYNEQFF | TGTGCCAGCAGCAACGGGGGCCACTGCCTAATCTACAATGAGCAGTTCTTC | . | TRBJ2-1 | TRBV21-1 | .
CASSLSQGPFHGYTF | TGCGCCAGCAGCTTGTCTCAGGGGCCGTTCCATGGCTACACCTTC | once | TRBJ1-2 | TRBV5-1 | .
CASSWGTNEQFF | TGTGCCAGCAGTTGGGGGACTAATGAGCAGTTCTTC | . | TRBJ2-1 | TRBV27 | .
CASSAGTINTEAFF | TGTGCCAGTAGTGCCGGGACAATTAACACTGAAGCTTTCTTT | once | TRBJ1-1 | TRBV19 | .
CASSLLAGEIGYEQYF | TGTGCCAGCAGCTTGTTAGCGGGAGAAATTGGGTACGAGCAGTACTTC | . | TRBJ2-7 | TRBV5-6 | TRBD2
CASSLNRANEQFF | TGTGCCAGCAGCTTAAACCGTGCCAATGAGCAGTTCTTC | . | TRBJ2-1 | TRBV11-2 | .
CASSYYLAGVEETQYF | TGTGCCAGCAGTTACTACCTAGCGGGAGTGGAAGAGACCCAGTACTTC | . | TRBJ2-5 | TRBV6-6 | TRBD2
CASSVFETGTTVNEQYF | TGTGCCAGCAGTGTCTTCGAGACAGGGACAACAGTCAACGAGCAGTACTTC | . | TRBJ2-7 | TRBV6-1 | TRBD1
CASSEWDSGNTIYF | TGTGCCAGCAGTGAATGGGACTCTGGAAACACCATATATTTT | . | TRBJ1-3 | TRBV6-1 | .
CASIVPNRDRVTGELFF | TGTGCCAGCATCGTTCCAAATCGGGACAGGGTCACCGGGGAGCTGTTTTTT | . | TRBJ2-2 | TRBV11-2 | TRBD1
CASSASGLLTYNEQFF | TGTGCCAGCAGTGCTTCCGGACTATTAACCTACAATGAGCAGTTCTTC | . | TRBJ2-1 | TRBV6-1 | .
CASSYSTSGRLYEQYF | TGTGCCAGCAGTTACTCGACTTCGGGAAGACTTTACGAGCAGTACTTC | . | TRBJ2-7 | TRBV6-5 | .
CASSSPDRDQETQYF | TGTGCCAGCAGCTCCCCGGATCGGGACCAAGAGACCCAGTACTTC | . | TRBJ2-5 | TRBV11-2 | .
CATRKGPGTEAFF | TGCGCCACCAGAAAGGGGCCGGGGACTGAAGCTTTCTTT | . | TRBJ1-1 | TRBV10-1 | .